Following are 16 T cell receptor beta chains from one sample sequenced in a study of T-cell reconstitution after alpha-beta-depleted transplantation in children. The TCRbeta library was prepared with unique molecular identifiers. TCRdb used MiXCR to reprocess the PCR reads, holding one entry per CDR3 protein. The sample records some 550,000 distinct CDR3 sequences, 20% to 25% being singletons. The sample in question was PBMCs, mostly from graft donor cells, obtained 360 days after TCRalphabeta/CD19-depleted stem cell transplant. The receptor set was obtained from a boy in the first two years of life who had a stem cell transplant for acute myeloid leukemia, so the T cells may come from the graft donor.

This clonotype was found once. The J gene is TRBJ2-3, the V gene TRBV7-9; 7 bases fit TRBD1. The CDR3 length is 16 residues. Germline trimming cut 6 bases from V and 4 bases from J; bases unmatched to any gene: 13. Germline V lookup: CDR1 SEHNR, CDR2 FQNEAQ (reference sequence). The CDR3 region has the DNA TGTGCCAGCAGTCCCCAGGGGGTCCCGCGGCCAGATACGCAGTATTTT. Protein sequence: CASSPQGVPRPDTQYF.

There are a few counts of this clonotype. V usage is TRBV30 and J usage is TRBJ2-5; D is unclear. V lost 0 bases and J 2 bases, leaving 10 bases between the germline ends. The CDR3 consists of 14 residues. Germline values: CDR1 GTSNPN, CDR2 SVGIG (reference sequence). The CDR3 protein is CAWSVSQAQETQYF. The CDR3 nucleotides read TGTGCCTGGAGTGTAAGCCAGGCGCAAGAGACCCAGTACTTC. The variable domain in full, with the rest retrieved from reference TRBV30 and TRBJ2-5, is SQTIHQWPATLVQPVGSPLSLECTVEGTSNPNLYWYRQAAGRGLQLLFYSVGIGQISSEVPQNLSASRPQDRQFILSSKKLLLSDSGFYLCAWSVSQAQETQYFGPGTRLLVL.

The V call is TRBV7-9, the J call TRBJ2-7; D assignment may be TRBD1 or TRBD2 (5 bases each). Deletions cut 5 bases from V and 6 bases from J, with 11 bases between. This CDR3 contains 12 residues. CDR1 SEHNR and CDR2 FQNEAQ come from the germline V gene (reference sequence). The CDR3 reads CASSILRGEQYF. The CDR3 DNA reads TGTGCCAGCAGCATCCTGAGGGGCGAGCAGTACTTC.

In the case of this clonotype: At one of its ends the junction is not consistent with the germline gene, which may arise from a read error. The chain links TRBV13 to TRBJ2-3, with 10 bases aligning to TRBD1. This CDR3 comprises 14 residues. Per germline, CDR1 PRHDT and CDR2 FYEKMQ (reference sequence). CDR3 coding DNA: TGTGCCAGCAGCCTAGGGGACAGGGGAGATACGCAGTATTTT. Its protein product is CASSLGDRGDTQYF.

CDR3: CASSLALDIHEQFF. The CDR3, as DNA: TGTGCCAGCAGCTTAGCCCTTGACATTCATGAGCAGTTCTTC. The gene calls are TRBV7-6 and TRBJ2-1; no clear D gene. V gave up 0 bases and J gave up 8 bases, with 11 bases separating them. Germline lookup yields CDR1 SGHVS and CDR2 FNYEAQ. The length of the CDR3 is 14 residues.

This clonotype was seen repeatedly, ten times or more. CDR3 protein: CSARGVRATDTQYF. In nucleotides, the CDR3 is TGCAGTGCTAGAGGGGTCAGGGCCACAGATACGCAGTATTTT. This sequence joins TRBV20-1 and TRBJ2-3; TRBD1 might be the D (5 bases). V was pared by 1 base and J by 2 bases, with 10 bases between. Germline V gene data show CDR1 as DFQATT and CDR2 as SNEGSKA (reference sequence). The CDR3 is 14 amino acids.

This clonotype showed up many times. This chain links TRBV12-3 or TRBV12-4 with TRBJ2-7, with 7 bases lining up with TRBD2. CDR3 length: 12 amino acids. V gave up 8 bases and J gave up 4 bases; unmatched junction bases: 5. The CDR3 DNA reads TGTGCCAGCGGGGGACTATTATACGAGCAGTACTTC. This sequence encodes CASGGLLYEQYF.

This clonotype has only a few counts. The V gene is TRBV15, the J gene TRBJ2-5; the D gene is possibly TRBD1 (6 bases). The CDR3 totals 16 residues. Looked up from germline, CDR1 is LNHNV and CDR2 is YYDKDF (reference sequence). The V end was cut by 0 bases, the J end by 2 bases, with 13 bases between. For the CDR3, the DNA is TGTGCCACCAGCAGAGACCTAGGACAGTATCAAGAGACCCAGTACTTC. Protein product: CATSRDLGQYQETQYF.

This clonotype has ten or more counts. The rearrangement uses TRBV24-1 and TRBJ1-6; no reliable D call. With 5 bases removed from V and 7 bases from J, the gap between germline ends came to 8 bases. Germline V lookup: CDR1 KGHDR, CDR2 SFDVKD. This CDR3 comprises 13 residues. The CDR3: CATSGAGNSPLHF. As DNA, the CDR3 is TGTGCCACCAGTGGGGCGGGGAATTCACCCCTCCACTTT.

The chain links TRBV5-1 to TRBJ2-1; no clear D gene. Trimming removed 0 bases from V and 4 bases from J, with 11 bases in between. The CDR3 contains 15 residues. Per the germline V gene, CDR1 is SGHRS and CDR2 is YFSETQ. The CDR3 DNA reads as TGCGCCAGCAGCTTGGGACACCCCTTATACAATGAGCAGTTCTTC. This gives the protein CASSLGHPLYNEQFF. The full variable domain, its missing parts supplied by reference TRBV5-1 and TRBJ2-1, is KAGVTQTPRYLIKTRGQQVTLSCSPISGHRSVSWYQQTPGQGLQFLFEYFSETQRNKGNFPGRFSGRQFSNSRSEMNVSTLELGDSALYLCASSLGHPLYNEQFFGPGTRLTVL.

The chain is built from TRBV5-1 and TRBJ2-1; no reliable D call. The length of the CDR3 is 15 residues. The V end was cut by 0 bases, the J end by 7 bases, with 14 bases between. The V gene's germline CDR1 is SGHRS and CDR2 YFSETQ. The CDR3 sequence is CASSLEALRRNEQFF. The CDR3 region has the DNA TGCGCCAGCAGCTTGGAGGCGTTACGTCGAAATGAGCAGTTCTTC.

This clonotype was picked up many times. V is TRBV27 and J is TRBJ2-5, with D possibly being TRBD1 or TRBD2 (5 bases each). The CDR3 sequence is 13 residues long. The V end lost 6 bases, the J end lost 3 bases, and 11 bases lay between the germline ends. Germline V lookup: CDR1 MNHEY, CDR2 SMNVEV (reference sequence). The CDR3 DNA follows: TGTGCCAGCAGCATAGGGACGGAAGAGACCCAGTACTTC. Translated, it gives CASSIGTEETQYF.

This clonotype was observed a handful of times. The CDR3 region is CSAEWGFTDTQYF. The CDR3, as DNA: TGCAGTGCCGAGTGGGGGTTCACAGATACGCAGTATTTT. The chain carries TRBV20-1 and TRBJ2-3; D might be TRBD1 or TRBD2, each matching 5 bases. The germline gives CDR1 DFQATT, CDR2 SNEGSKA (reference sequence). This CDR3 contains 13 residues. Between the trimmed V and J ends, which lost 6 bases and 2 bases, there was a span of 12 bases.

The gene calls are TRBV6-5 and TRBJ1-2; D remains unclear. CDR1 and CDR2 from the germline V gene are MNHEY and SVGAGI. This CDR3 contains 14 residues. Trimming shortened V by 2 bases and J by 0 bases, and 7 bases separated the two germline ends. The chain's CDR3 is CASSYTVANYGYTF. DNA for the CDR3: TGTGCCAGCAGTTACACGGTGGCTAACTATGGCTACACCTTC.

In this sample, this clonotype turned up many times. The chain couples TRBV4-2 to TRBJ2-5, with D unresolved. The V gene's germline CDR1 is LGHNA and CDR2 YNFKEQ. The V end was cut by 9 bases, the J end by 0 bases, with 8 bases between. The CDR3 runs 12 residues. The CDR3 sequence is CASSVYQETQYF. In DNA form, the CDR3 reads TGTGCCAGTTCAGTGTACCAAGAGACCCAGTACTTC.

The chain combines TRBV6-1 with TRBJ2-7; 7 positions agree with TRBD1. The CDR3 extends over 15 amino acids. V gave up 5 bases and J gave up 2 bases; unmatched junction bases: 9. Germline V gene lookup returns CDR1 MNHNS and CDR2 SASEGT. The CDR3 loop is CASSTGTAATYEQYF. CDR3 nucleotide sequence: TGTGCCAGCAGTACCGGGACAGCTGCGACCTACGAGCAGTACTTC.